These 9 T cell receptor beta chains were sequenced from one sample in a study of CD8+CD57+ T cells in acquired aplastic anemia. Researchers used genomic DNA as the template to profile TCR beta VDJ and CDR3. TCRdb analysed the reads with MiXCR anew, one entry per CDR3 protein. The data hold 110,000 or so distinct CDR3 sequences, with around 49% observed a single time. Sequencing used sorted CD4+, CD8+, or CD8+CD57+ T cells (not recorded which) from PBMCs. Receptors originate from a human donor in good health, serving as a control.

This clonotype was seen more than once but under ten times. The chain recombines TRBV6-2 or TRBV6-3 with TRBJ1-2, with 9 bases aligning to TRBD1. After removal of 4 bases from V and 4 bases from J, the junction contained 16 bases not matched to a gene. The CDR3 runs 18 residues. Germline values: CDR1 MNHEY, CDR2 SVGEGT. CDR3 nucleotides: TGTGCCAGCAGTTGCTCGAGGGGACAGGGAATGTCTTTCTATGGCTACACCTTC. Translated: CASSCSRGQGMSFYGYTF.

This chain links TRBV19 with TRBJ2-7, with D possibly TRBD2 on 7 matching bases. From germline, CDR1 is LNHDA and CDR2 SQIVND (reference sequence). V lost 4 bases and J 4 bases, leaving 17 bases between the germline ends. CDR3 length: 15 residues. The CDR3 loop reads CASSNPGGEVYEQYF. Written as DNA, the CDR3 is TGTGCCAGTAGTAATCCGGGGGGCGAGGTGTACGAGCAGTACTTC.

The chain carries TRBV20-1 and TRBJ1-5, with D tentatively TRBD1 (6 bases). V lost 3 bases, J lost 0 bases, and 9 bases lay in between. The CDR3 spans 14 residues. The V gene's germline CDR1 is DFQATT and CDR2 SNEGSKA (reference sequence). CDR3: CSASRDTSNQPQHF. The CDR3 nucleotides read TGCAGTGCTAGTAGGGACACTAGCAATCAGCCCCAGCATTTT.

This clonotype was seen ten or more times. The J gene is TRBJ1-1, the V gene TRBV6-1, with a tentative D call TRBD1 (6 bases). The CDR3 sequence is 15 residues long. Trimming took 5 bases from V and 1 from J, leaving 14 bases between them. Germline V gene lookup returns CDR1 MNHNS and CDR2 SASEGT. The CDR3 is CASSQLGGANTEAFF. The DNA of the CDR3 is TGTGCCAGCAGTCAGCTCGGGGGGGCGAACACTGAAGCTTTCTTT.

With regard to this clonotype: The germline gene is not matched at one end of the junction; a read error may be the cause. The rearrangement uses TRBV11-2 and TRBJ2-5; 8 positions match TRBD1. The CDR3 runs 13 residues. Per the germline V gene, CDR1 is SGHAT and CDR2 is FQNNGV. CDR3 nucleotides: TGTGCCAGCAGCCCGGACAGGGAAGAGACCCAGCACTTC. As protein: CASSPDREETQHF.

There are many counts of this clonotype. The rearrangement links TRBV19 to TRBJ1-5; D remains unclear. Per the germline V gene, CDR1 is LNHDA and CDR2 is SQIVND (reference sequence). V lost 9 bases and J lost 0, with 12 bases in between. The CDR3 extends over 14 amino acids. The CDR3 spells CASMHGYSNQPQHF. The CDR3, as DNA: TGTGCCAGCATGCATGGTTATAGCAATCAGCCCCAGCATTTT.

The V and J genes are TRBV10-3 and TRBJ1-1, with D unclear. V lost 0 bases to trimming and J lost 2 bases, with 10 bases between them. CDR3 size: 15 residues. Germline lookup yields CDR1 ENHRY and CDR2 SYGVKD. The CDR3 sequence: CAISESRGGNTEAFF. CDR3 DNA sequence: TGTGCCATCAGTGAGTCGCGGGGTGGTAACACTGAAGCTTTCTTT.

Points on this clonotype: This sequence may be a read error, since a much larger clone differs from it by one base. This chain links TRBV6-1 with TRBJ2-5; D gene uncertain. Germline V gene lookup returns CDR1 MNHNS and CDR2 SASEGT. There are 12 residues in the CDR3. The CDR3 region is CVSFGPWETQYF. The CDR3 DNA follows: TGTGTCAGCTTCGGACCTTGGGAGACCCAGTACTTC.

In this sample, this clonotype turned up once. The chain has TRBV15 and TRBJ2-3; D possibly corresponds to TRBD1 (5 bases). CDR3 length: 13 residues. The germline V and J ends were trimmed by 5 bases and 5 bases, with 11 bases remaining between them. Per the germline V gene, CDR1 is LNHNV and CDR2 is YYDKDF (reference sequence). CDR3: CATSARTLDTQYF. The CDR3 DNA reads TGTGCCACCAGCGCCCGGACATTAGATACGCAGTATTTT.